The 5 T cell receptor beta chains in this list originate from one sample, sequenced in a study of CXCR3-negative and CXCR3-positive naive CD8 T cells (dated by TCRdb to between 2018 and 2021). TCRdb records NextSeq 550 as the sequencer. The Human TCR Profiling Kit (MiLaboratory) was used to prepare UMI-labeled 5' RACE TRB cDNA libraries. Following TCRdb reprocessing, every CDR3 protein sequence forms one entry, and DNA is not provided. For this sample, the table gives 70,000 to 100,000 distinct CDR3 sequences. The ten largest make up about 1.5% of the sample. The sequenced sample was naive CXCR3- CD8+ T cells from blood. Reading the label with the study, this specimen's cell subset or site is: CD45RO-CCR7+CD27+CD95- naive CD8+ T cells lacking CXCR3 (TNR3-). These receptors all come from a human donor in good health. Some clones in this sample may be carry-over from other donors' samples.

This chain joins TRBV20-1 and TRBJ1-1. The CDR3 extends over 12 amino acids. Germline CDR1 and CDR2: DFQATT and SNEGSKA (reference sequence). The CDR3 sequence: CSASTVDTEAFF.

CDR3 residues: CASTGGQGMADTQYF. This chain connects TRBV19 to TRBJ2-3; TCRdb's assignment of TRBD1 cannot be checked, as there is no DNA. The CDR3 spans 15 residues. Per the germline V gene, CDR1 is LNHDA and CDR2 is SQIVND (reference sequence).

The CDR3 spells CASSQQTRMGFNSPLHF. The chain carries TRBV7-6 and TRBJ1-6. This CDR3 contains 17 residues. In germline, CDR1 is SGHVS, CDR2 FNYEAQ. Based on the CDR3 plus reference TRBV7-6 and TRBJ1-6, the full variable domain is GAGVSQSPRYKVTKRGQDVALRCDPISGHVSLYWYRQALGQGPEFLTYFNYEAQQDKSGLPNDRFSAERPEGSISTLTIQRTEQRDSAMYRCASSQQTRMGFNSPLHFGNGTRLTVT.

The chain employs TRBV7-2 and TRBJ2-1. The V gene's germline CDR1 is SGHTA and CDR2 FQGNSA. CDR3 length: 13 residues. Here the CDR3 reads CASSSQLYNEQFF. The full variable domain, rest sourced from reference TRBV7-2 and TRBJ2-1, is GAGVSQSPSNKVTEKGKDVELRCDPISGHTALYWYRQSLGQGLEFLIYFQGNSAPDKSGLPSDRFSAERTGGSVSTLTIQRTQQEDSAVYLCASSSQLYNEQFFGPGTRLTVL.

CDR3 sequence: CASSPSPGIETPGSCFF. The V gene is TRBV23-1, the J gene TRBJ2-2. TRBV23-1 is classed as an ORF, of uncertain function. This CDR3 region has 17 residues.